This T cell receptor beta chain was sequenced for a study of T cell repertoires in cytomegalovirus infection. On the study more broadly: Well-studied HLA-B-restricted CMV epitopes were used in the study alongside recently identified HLA-C-restricted ones. CMV infection plus the matching HLA type was flagged by public TCR beta signatures.

This CDR3 is 12 amino acids long. Only a few counts were recorded for this clonotype. Its antigen is as yet unknown. The junction departs from the called germline gene at one end, perhaps through a read error. Each CDR3 protein is one row after TCRdb ran MiXCR on the reads. The sample carries under 850,000 distinct CDR3 sequences, 33% recorded once. The receptor was isolated from a human donor in good health (CMV status not recorded). Some clones in this sample may be carry-over from other donors' samples. The sequences come from cultured PBMCs, collected from culture after CMV antigen stimulation. This chain connects TRBV12-3 or TRBV12-4 to TRBJ2-1; TRBD1 agrees at 8 bases. This CDR3 is CASSLMEGDRRF. In DNA form, the CDR3 reads TGTGCCAGCAGTTTAATGGAAGGGGACAGGCGGTTC.